The T cell receptor (beta chain) described here comes from a study of CD8+ T cells in alopecia areata. Treatment: oral pan-JAK inhibitor, 5-10 mg twice daily. Extracted from the samples, RNA was reverse transcribed into cDNA to serve as the sequencing template. The method was immunoSEQ multiplex PCR; TCRdb's version includes in-frame clones alone and lacks a portion of them. The repertoire consists of fewer than 200,000 clones, with roughly 60% occurring once and the leading ten covering roughly 16%. The CDR3 is 12 amino acids. V was shortened by 5 bases and J by 7 bases, with 9 bases between the two germline ends. Germline V gene lookup returns CDR1 SGHTA and CDR2 FQGNSA.

The sample was CD4+ T cells sorted from blood, taken at approximately week 56, from a patient treated with tofacitinib. This chain uses TRBV7-2 with TRBJ1-5; D might be TRBD1 (6 bases). The receptor was derived from a human donor with alopecia areata. The CDR3 protein is CASSPRGQPQHF. As DNA, the CDR3 is TGTGCCAGCAGCCCCAGGGGACAGCCCCAGCATTTT.